This T cell receptor (beta chain) was documented in a study of Ad26.COV2.S vaccination and SARS-CoV-2 variants. For the study at large: Ad26.COV2.S was injected intramuscularly once or twice, 56 days apart.

Points on this clone: Its matching antigen is unknown.

Germline CDR1 is SGDLS and CDR2 is YYNGEE. The V and J ends lost 3 bases and 2 bases respectively, with 5 bases between them. The CDR3 loop spans 13 amino acids. Sequencing used immunoSEQ multiplex PCR; TCRdb keeps in-frame clones, though not all of them. The sample includes about 390,000 clones, more than 85% seen only once; the top ten take under 3.5%. Findings of the study overall: Overall T cell responses may have been underestimated by the analyses of TCR breadth and depth. Placebo recipients had lower spike-specific TCR breadth than vaccine recipients.

The treatment is: some 20 received Ad26.COV2.S at low or high dose, single or two shots; 5 received placebo; per-sample allocation not given. On day 63 after the first injection, vaccine and placebo recipients gave samples. This Boston cohort included adults aged 18-55 years. The sequence was collected from a person between 18 and 59 years old who received the Ad26.COV2.S COVID-19 vaccine or a placebo. The sample in question was peripheral blood, obtained in a trial of Ad26.COV2.S vaccine versus placebo. The chain employs TRBV9 and TRBJ2-2, with D hard to call. Written as DNA, the CDR3 is TGTGCCAGCAGCGGGGTTAACACCGGGGAGCTGTTTTTT. It yields the protein CASSGVNTGELFF.